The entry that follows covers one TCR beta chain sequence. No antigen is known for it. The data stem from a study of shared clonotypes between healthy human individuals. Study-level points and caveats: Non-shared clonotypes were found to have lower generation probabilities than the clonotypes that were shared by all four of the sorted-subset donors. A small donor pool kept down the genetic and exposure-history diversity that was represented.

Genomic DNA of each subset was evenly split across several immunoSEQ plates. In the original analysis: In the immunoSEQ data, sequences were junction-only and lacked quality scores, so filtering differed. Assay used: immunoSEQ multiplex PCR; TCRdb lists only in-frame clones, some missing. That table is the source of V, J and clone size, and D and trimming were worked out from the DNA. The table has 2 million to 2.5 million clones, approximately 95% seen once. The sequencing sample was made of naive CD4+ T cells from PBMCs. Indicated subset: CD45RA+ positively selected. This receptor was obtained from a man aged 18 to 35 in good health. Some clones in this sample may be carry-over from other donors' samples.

The CDR3 spells CASSSIGTSPGTDTQYF. The CDR3 coding sequence is TGTGCCAGCAGCTCAATAGGGACTAGCCCCGGCACAGATACGCAGTATTTT. This chain joins TRBV11-2 and TRBJ2-3, with TRBD2 identical over 9 bases. Germline CDR1 and CDR2: SGHAT and FQNNGV. The CDR3 contains 17 residues. The V gene end was trimmed by 4 bases and the J gene end by 1 base; junction bases not matched to a gene: 9.